This T cell receptor beta chain was captured in a study of T-cell memory formation after mild COVID-19. Study details: Clustering of TCRs was largely donor specific.

CDR3 size: 16 residues. V was clipped by 5 bases and J by 6 bases, with 21 bases between them. The germline V gene has CDR1 SGHTA and CDR2 FQGNSA. Details on this clonotype: Its antigen is unidentified.

One entry per CDR3 protein results from TCRdb running MiXCR on the 5' RACE reads. Of just over 200,000 distinct CDR3 sequences in the sample, 7.5% to 10% were seen once. General study points: Clones contracting over day 15 to 85 were CD4/CD8 balanced, with later expanders leaning CD4+. That cross-reactive memory joined was suggested by some responding clones appearing in pre-infection memory. Clones which contracted sat mainly in CM and EM if CD4+, and in EMRA if CD8+.

This chain connects TRBV7-2 to TRBJ2-3; the D gene is possibly TRBD2 (5 bases). Sample: PBMCs or a T cell subset sorted from them (not recorded which). This receptor was taken from a man between 18 and 35 years old who had mild COVID-19 (a few samples of this study predate the infection). Cell type and time point are not known. CDR3 coding DNA: TGTGCCAGCAGCACAGTATTGGCGGGCCCTGGGGATACGCAGTATTTT. This sequence encodes CASSTVLAGPGDTQYF.